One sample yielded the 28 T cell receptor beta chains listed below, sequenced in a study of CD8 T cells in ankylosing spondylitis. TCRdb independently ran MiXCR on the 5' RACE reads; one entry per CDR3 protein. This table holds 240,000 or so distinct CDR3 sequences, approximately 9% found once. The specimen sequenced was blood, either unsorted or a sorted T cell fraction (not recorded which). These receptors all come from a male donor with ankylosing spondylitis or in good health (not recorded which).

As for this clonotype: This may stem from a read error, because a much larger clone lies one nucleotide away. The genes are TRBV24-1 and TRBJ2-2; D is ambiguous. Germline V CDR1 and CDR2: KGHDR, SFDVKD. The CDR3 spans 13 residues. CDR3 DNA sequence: TGTACCACCAGTTCCGTAAGCACCGGGGAGCTGTTTTTT. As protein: CTTSSVSTGELFF.

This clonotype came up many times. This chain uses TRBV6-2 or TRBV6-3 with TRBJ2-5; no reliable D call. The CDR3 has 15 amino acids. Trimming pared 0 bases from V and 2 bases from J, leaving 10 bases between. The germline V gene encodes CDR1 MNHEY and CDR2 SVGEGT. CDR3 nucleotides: TGTGCCAGCAGTTACTCGCTGTGGATGCAAGAGACCCAGTACTTC. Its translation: CASSYSLWMQETQYF.

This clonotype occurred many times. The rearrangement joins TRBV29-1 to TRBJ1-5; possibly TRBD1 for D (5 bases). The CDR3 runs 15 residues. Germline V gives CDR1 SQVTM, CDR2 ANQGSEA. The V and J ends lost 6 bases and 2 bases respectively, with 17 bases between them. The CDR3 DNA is TGCAGCGTCCATAGTGACAGTACCCGCAATCAGCCCCAGCATTTT. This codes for CSVHSDSTRNQPQHF.

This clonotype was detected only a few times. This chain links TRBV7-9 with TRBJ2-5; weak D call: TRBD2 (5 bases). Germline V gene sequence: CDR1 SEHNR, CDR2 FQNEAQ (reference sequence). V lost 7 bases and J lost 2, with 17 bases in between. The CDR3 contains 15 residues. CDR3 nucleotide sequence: TGTGCCAGCACCAAATGGGGAGTGGGGCAAGAGACCCAGTACTTC. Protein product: CASTKWGVGQETQYF. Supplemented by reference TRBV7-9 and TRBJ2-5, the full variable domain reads DTGVSQNPRHKITKRGQNVTFRCDPISEHNRLYWYRQTLGQGPEFLTYFQNEAQLEKSRLLSDRFSAERPKGSFSTLEIQRTEQGDSAMYLCASTKWGVGQETQYFGPGTRLLVL.

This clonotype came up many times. The chain's CDR3 is CASSPDSPRRGYTF. In nucleotides, the CDR3 is TGTGCCAGCTCACCAGACAGCCCAAGGCGGGGCTACACCTTC. The chain couples TRBV18 to TRBJ1-2, with D possibly being TRBD1 (5 bases). V lost 2 bases, J lost 8 bases, and 15 bases lay in between. Germline lookup yields CDR1 KGHSH and CDR2 LQKENI. This CDR3 region has 14 residues.

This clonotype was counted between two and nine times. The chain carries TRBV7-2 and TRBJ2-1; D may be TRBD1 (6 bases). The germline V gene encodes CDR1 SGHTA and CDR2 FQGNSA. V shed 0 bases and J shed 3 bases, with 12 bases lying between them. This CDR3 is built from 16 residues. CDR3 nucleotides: TGTGCCAGCAGCTTAGCGGGGGCAGGAATCTACAATGAGCAGTTCTTC. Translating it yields CASSLAGAGIYNEQFF.

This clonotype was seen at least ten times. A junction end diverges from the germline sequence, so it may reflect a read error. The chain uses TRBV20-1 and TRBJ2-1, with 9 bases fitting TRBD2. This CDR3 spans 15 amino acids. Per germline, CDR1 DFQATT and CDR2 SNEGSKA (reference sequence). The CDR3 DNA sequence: TGCAGTGCTAGAGATCCCGCCAGAACTCTAGCGGGATGGATCTTC. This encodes CSARDPARTLAGWIF.

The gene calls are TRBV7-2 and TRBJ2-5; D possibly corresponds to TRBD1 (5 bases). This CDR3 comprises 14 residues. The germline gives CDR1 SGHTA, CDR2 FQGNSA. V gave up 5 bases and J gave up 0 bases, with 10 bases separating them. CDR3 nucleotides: TGTGCCAGCAGCATGACAGCCTACCAAGAGACCCAGTACTTC. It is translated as CASSMTAYQETQYF.

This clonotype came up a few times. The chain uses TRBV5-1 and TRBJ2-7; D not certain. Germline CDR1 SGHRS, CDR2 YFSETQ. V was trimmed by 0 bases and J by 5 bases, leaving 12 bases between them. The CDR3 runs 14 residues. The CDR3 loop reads CASSLAPSVDEQYF. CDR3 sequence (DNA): TGCGCCAGCAGCTTGGCCCCCAGCGTCGACGAGCAGTACTTC.

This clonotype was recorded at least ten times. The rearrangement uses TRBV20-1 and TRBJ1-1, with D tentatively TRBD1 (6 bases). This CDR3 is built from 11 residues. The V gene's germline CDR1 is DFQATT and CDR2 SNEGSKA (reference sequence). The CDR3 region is CTRLGGGEAFF. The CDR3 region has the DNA TGCACCCGACTGGGAGGGGGAGAAGCTTTCTTT.

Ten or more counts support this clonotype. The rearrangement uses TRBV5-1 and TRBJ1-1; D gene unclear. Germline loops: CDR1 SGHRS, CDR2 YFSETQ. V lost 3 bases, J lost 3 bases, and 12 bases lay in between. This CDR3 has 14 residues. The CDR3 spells CASSSYPPDTEAFF. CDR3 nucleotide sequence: TGCGCCAGCAGCTCCTACCCACCGGACACTGAAGCTTTCTTT.

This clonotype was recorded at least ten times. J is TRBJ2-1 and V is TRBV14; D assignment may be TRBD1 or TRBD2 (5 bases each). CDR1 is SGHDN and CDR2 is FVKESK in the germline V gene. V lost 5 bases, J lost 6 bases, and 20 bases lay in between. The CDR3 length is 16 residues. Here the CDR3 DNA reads TGTGCCAGCAGCTTCGGCAGGGACCCTCTACGCAATGAGCAGTTCTTC. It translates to CASSFGRDPLRNEQFF.

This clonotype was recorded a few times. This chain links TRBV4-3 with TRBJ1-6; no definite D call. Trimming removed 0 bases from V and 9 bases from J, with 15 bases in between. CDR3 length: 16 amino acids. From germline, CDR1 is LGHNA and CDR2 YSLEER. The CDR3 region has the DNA TGCGCCAGCAGCCAAGAGGGCCACAGCCTTTTTTCACCCCTCCACTTT. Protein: CASSQEGHSLFSPLHF.

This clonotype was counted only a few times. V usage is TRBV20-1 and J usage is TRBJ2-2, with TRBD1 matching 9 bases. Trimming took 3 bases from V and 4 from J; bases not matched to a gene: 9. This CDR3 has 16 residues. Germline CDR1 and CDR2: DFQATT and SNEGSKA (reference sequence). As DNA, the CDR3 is TGCAGTGCTAGGTCCCTACAGGGGGCGGGCACCGGGGAGCTGTTTTTT. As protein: CSARSLQGAGTGELFF.

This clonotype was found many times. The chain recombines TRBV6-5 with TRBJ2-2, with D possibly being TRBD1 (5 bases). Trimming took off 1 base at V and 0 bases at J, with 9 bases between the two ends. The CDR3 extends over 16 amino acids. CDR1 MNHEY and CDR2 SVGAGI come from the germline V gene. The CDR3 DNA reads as TGTGCCAGCAGTTACTTGGGGCCCTCGAACACCGGGGAGCTGTTTTTT. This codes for CASSYLGPSNTGELFF.

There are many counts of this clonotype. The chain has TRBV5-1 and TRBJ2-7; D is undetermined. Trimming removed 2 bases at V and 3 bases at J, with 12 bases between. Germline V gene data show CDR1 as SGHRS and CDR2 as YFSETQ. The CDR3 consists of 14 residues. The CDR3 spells CASSFGQSHYEQYF. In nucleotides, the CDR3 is TGCGCCAGCAGCTTCGGCCAGTCCCACTACGAGCAGTACTTC.

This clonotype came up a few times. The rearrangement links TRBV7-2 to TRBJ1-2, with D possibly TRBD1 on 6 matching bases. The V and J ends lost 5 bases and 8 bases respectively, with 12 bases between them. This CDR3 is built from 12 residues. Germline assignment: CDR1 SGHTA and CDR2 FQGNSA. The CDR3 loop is CASSPRGGGYTF. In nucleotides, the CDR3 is TGTGCCAGCAGCCCCAGGGGCGGGGGCTACACCTTC.

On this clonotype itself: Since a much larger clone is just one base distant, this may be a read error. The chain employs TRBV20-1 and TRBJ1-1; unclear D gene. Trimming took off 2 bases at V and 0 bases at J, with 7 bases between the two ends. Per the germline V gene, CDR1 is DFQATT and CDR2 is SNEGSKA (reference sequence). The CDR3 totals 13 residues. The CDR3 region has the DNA TGCAGTGCTAGAAGGGCACTGAACACTGAAGCTTTCTTT. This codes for CSARRALNTEAFF.

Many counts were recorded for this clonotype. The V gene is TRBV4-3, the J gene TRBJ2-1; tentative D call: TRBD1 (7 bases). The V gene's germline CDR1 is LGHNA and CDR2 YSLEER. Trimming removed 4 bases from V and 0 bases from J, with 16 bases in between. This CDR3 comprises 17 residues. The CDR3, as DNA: TGCGCCAGCAGCCCCCTATCAGGGGGGAGCTCCTACAATGAGCAGTTCTTC. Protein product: CASSPLSGGSSYNEQFF.

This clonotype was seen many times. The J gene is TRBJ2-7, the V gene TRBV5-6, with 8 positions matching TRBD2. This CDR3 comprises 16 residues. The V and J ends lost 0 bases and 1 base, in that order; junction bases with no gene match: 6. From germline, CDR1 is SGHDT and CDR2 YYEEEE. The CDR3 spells CASSLAELAVSYEQYF. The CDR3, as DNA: TGTGCCAGCAGCTTGGCCGAACTAGCGGTATCCTACGAGCAGTACTTC.

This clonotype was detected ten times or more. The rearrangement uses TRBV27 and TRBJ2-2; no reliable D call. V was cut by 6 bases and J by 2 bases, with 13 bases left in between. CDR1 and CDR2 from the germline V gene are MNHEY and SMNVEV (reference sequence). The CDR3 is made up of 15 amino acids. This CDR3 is CASSSAYFNTGELFF. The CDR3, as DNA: TGTGCCAGCAGCTCTGCCTACTTTAACACCGGGGAGCTGTTTTTT.

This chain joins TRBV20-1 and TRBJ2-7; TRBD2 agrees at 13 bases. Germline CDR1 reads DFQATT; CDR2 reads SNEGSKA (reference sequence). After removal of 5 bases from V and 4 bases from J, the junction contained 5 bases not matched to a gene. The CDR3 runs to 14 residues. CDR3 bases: TGCAGTGCTTCCCCGACTAGCGGGGGGTACGAGCAGTACTTC. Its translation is CSASPTSGGYEQYF.

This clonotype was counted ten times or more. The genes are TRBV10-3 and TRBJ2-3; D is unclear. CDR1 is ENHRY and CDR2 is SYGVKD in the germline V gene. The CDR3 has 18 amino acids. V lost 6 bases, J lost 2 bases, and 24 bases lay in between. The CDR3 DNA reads TGTGCCATCAGCGATTGGCAGCCTACTCACTATTTCACAGATACGCAGTATTTT. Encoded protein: CAISDWQPTHYFTDTQYF.

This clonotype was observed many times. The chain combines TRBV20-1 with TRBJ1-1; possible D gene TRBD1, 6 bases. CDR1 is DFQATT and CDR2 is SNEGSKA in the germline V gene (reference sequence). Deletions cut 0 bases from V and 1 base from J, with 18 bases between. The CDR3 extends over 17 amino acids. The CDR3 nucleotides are TGCAGTGCTAGAGACGGAGGTCGACAGGCCTGGAACACTGAAGCTTTCTTT. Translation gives CSARDGGRQAWNTEAFF.

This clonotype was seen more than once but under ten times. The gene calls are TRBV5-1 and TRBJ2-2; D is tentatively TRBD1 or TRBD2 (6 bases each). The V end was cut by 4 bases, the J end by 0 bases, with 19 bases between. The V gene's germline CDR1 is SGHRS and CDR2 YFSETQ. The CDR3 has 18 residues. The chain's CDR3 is CASSPVVGGPANTGELFF. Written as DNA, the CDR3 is TGCGCCAGCAGCCCCGTCGTAGGGGGGCCGGCGAACACCGGGGAGCTGTTTTTT.

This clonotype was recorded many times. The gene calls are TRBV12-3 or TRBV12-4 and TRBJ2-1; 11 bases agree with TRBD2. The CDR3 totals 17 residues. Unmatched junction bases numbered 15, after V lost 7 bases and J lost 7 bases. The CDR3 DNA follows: TGTGCCAGCACGGTGAGACCCGGGACTAGCGGTGGGAATGAGCAGTTCTTC. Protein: CASTVRPGTSGGNEQFF.

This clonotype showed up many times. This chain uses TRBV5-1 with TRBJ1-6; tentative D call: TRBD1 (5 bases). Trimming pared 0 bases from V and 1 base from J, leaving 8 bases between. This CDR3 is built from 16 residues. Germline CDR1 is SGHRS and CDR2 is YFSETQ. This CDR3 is CASSLVQGSYNSPLHF. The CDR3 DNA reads TGCGCCAGCAGCTTGGTCCAGGGTTCCTATAATTCACCCCTCCACTTT. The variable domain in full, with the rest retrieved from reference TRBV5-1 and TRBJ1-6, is KAGVTQTPRYLIKTRGQQVTLSCSPISGHRSVSWYQQTPGQGLQFLFEYFSETQRNKGNFPGRFSGRQFSNSRSEMNVSTLELGDSALYLCASSLVQGSYNSPLHFGNGTRLTVT.

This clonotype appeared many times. The CDR3 region has the DNA TGTGCCAGCACGTCGGCCGGGTACTCTGGAAACACCATATATTTT. It specifies CASTSAGYSGNTIYF. The V gene is TRBV6-2 or TRBV6-3, the J gene TRBJ1-3; D uncertain. V lost 7 bases to trimming and J lost 0 bases, with 13 bases between them. The CDR3 loop spans 15 amino acids. Germline CDR1 and CDR2: MNHEY and SVGEGT.